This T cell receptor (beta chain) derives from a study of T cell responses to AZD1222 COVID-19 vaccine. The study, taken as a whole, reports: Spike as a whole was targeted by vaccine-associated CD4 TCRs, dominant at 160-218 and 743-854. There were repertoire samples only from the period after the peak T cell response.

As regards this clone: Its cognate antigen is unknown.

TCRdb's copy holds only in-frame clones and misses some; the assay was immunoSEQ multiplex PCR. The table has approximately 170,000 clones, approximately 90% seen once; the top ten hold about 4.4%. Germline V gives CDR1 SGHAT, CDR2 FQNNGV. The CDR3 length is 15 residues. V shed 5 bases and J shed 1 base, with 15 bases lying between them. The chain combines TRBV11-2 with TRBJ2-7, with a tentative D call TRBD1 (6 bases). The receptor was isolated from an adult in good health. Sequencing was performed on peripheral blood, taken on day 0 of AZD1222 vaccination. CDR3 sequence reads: CASSLLPGQSYEQYF. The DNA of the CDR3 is TGTGCCAGCAGCCTCCTACCGGGACAATCCTACGAGCAGTACTTC.